The T cell receptor (beta chain) under discussion was sequenced for a study of regulatory T cells in long-lasting Graves disease. Study-wide results and limits: Newly diagnosed Graves' patients had higher TCR diversity than persistent ones.

This sample's time point: newly diagnosed GD, antithyroid drugs for less than 3 months. There was RNA extracted from PBMCs, and the TCR library was made from it. Peripheral blood, around 9 milliliters of it, was drawn into EDTA tubes. This clonotype came up a few times. Its target is unknown. Trimming removed 0 bases at V and 3 bases at J, with 12 bases between. The CDR3 length is 15 residues. Germline loops: CDR1 LGHNA, CDR2 YNFKEQ. Arm-PCR of CDR3 regions and iRepertoire HTBI primers were used to build TCR beta libraries. Each CDR3 protein gets one entry after TCRdb re-called the multiplex PCR reads with MiXCR. The sample has about 610,000 distinct CDR3 sequences, about 16% seen once. The sample was also reused in another study, on T cells in Graves' hyperthyroidism and ophthalmopathy. Per that study: The primer set for the first-round RT-PCR of the TCR CDR3 was HTBI. Blood also carried most thyroid clonotypes expanded above 0.001.

This TCR derives from a young man with Graves disease. The sample was peripheral blood mononuclear cells (PBMCs), taken at new diagnosis, from a patient treated with antithyroid drugs. The V and J genes are TRBV4-2 and TRBJ2-7, with D perhaps being TRBD1 or TRBD2 (6 bases each). In DNA, the CDR3 is TGTGCCAGCAGCCAAGATGGCGGAGGGGGCTACGAGCAGTACTTC. The encoded protein is CASSQDGGGGYEQYF.